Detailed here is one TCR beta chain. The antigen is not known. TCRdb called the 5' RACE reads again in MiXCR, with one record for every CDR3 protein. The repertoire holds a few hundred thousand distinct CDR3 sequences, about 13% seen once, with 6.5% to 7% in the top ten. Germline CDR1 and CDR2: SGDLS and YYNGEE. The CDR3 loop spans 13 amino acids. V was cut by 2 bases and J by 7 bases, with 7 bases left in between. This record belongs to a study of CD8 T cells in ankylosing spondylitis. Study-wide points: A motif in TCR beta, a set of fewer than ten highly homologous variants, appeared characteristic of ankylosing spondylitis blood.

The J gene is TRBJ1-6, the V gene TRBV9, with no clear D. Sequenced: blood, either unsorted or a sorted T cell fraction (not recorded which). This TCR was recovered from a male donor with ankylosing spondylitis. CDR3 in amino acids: CASSVTVNSPLHF. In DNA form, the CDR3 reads TGTGCCAGCAGCGTGACTGTAAATTCACCCCTCCACTTT.